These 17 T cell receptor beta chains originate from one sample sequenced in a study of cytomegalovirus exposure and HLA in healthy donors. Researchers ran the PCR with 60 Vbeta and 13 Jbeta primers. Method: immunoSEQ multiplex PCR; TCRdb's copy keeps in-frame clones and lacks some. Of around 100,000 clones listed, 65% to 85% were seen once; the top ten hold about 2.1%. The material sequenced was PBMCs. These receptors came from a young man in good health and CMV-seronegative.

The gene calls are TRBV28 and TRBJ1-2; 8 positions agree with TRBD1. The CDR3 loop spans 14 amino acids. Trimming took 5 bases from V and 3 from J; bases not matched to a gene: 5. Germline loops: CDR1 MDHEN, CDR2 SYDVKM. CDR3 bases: TGTGCCAGCAGTCCAGTACAGGGGGACTATGGCTACACCTTC. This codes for CASSPVQGDYGYTF.

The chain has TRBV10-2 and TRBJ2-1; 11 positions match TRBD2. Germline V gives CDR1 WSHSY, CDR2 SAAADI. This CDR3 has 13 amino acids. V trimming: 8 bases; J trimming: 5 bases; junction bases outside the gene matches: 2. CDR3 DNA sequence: TGCGCCAGCGCGGGACTAGCGGACAATGAGCAGTTCTTC. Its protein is CASAGLADNEQFF.

In DNA, the CDR3 is TGTGCCAGCAGCTTGGGTTTGGGGGCGAATAATTCACCCCTCCACTTT. It specifies CASSLGLGANNSPLHF. The chain recombines TRBV7-2 with TRBJ1-6; D is possibly TRBD1 (6 bases). This CDR3 has 16 residues. V gave up 3 bases and J gave up 5 bases, with 14 bases separating them. The germline gives CDR1 SGHTA, CDR2 FQGNSA.

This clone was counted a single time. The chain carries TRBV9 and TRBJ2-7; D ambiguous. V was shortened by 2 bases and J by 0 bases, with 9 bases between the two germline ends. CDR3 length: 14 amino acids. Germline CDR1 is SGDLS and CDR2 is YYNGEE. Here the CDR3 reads CASSVESSSYEQYF. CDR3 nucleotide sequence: TGTGCCAGCAGCGTTGAGTCGAGCTCCTACGAGCAGTACTTC.

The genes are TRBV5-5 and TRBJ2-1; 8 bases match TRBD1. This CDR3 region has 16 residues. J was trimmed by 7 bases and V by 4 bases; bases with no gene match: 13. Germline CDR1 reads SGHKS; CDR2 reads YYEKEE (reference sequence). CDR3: CASSAYGQGQGNEQFF. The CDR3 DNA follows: TGTGCCAGCAGCGCCTATGGACAGGGCCAAGGGAATGAGCAGTTCTTC.

The CDR3 DNA sequence: TGTGCCAGCAGCTCCTGGGACAGACCCACCTATGGCTACACCTTC. Translating gives CASSSWDRPTYGYTF. This chain joins TRBV7-8 and TRBJ1-2; 7 bases are shared with TRBD1. After removal of 4 bases from V and 4 bases from J, the junction contained 9 bases not matched to a gene. Per germline, CDR1 SGHVS and CDR2 FQNEAQ. The length of the CDR3 is 15 residues.

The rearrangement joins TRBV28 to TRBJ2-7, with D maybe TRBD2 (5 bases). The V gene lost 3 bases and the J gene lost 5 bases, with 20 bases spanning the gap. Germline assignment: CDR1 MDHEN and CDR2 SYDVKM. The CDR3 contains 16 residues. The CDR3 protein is CASSLGRDLTVHEQYF. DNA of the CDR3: TGTGCCAGCAGTTTGGGCCGGGATCTTACGGTCCACGAGCAGTACTTC.

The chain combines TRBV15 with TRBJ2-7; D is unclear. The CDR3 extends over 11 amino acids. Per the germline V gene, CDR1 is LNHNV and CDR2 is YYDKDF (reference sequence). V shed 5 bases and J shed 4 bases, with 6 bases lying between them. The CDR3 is CATSQFYEQYF. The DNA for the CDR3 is TGTGCCACCAGCCAATTTTACGAGCAGTACTTC.

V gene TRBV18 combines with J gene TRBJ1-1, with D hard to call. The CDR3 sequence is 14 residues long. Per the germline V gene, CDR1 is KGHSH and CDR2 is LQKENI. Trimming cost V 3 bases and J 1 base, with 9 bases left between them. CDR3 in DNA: TGTGCCAGCTCACCGAAAAACAAGAACACTGAAGCTTTCTTT. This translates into CASSPKNKNTEAFF.

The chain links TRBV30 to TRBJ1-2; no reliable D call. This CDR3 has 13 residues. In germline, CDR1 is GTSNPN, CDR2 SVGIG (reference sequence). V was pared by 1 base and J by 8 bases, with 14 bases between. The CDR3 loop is CAWSERAAGGYTF. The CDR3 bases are TGTGCCTGGAGTGAGAGGGCCGCGGGGGGCTACACCTTC. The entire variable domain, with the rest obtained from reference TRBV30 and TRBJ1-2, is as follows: SQTIHQWPATLVQPVGSPLSLECTVEGTSNPNLYWYRQAAGRGLQLLFYSVGIGQISSEVPQNLSASRPQDRQFILSSKKLLLSDSGFYLCAWSERAAGGYTFGSGTRLTVV.

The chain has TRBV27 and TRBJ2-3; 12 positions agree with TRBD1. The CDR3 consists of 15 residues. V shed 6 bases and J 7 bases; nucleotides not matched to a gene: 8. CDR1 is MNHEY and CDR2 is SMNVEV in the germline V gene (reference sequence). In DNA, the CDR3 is TGTGCCAGCAGCTATCCGGGACAGGGGGCTTATACGCAGTATTTT. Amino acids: CASSYPGQGAYTQYF.

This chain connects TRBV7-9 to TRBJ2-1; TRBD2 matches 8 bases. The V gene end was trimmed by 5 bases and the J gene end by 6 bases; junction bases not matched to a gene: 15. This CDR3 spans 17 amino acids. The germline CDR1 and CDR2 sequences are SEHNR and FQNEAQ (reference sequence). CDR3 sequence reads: CASSVPYMSGSGNEQFF. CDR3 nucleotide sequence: TGTGCCAGCAGCGTACCATATATGAGCGGGAGCGGCAATGAGCAGTTCTTC.

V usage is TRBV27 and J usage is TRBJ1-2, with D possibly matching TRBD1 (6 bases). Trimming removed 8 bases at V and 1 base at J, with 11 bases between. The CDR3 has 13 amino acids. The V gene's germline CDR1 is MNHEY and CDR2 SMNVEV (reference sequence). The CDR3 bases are TGTGCCAGCGCAGGGGCTTATAACTATGGCTACACCTTC. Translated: CASAGAYNYGYTF.

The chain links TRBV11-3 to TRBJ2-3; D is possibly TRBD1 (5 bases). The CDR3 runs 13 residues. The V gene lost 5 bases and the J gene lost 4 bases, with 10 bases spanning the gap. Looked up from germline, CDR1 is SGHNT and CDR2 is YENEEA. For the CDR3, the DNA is TGTGCCAGCAGCCCCAGGGCGGCAGATACGCAGTATTTT. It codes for CASSPRAADTQYF.

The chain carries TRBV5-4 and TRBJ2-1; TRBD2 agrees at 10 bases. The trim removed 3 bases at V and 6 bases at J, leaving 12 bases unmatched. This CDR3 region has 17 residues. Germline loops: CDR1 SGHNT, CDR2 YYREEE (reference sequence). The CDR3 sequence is CASSSLPPGLAVNEQFF. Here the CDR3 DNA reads TGTGCCAGCAGCTCCCTTCCCCCCGGACTAGCGGTCAATGAGCAGTTCTTC. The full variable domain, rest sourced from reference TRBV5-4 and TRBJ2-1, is ETGVTQSPTHLIKTRGQQVTLRCSSQSGHNTVSWYQQALGQGPQFIFQYYREEENGRGNFPPRFSGLQFPNYSSELNVNALELDDSALYLCASSSLPPGLAVNEQFFGPGTRLTVL.

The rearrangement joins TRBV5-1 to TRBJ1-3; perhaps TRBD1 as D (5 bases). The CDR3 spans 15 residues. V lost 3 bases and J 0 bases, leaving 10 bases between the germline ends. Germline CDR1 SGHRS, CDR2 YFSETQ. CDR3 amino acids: CASSSLRGSGNTIYF. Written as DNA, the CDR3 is TGCGCCAGCAGCTCCCTTAGGGGCTCTGGAAACACCATATATTTT.

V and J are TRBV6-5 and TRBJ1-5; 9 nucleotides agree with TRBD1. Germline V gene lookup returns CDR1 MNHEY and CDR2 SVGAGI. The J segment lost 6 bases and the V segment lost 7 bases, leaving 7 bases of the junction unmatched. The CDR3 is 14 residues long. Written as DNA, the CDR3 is TGTGCCAGCACCTTAAGGACAGGGGTTCAGCCCCAGCATTTT. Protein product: CASTLRTGVQPQHF.